These 12 T cell receptor beta chains share one sample of origin, sequenced in a study of blood T cell repertoires in COVID-19 (dated by TCRdb to the early 2020s). Library prep was done by the immunoSEQ multiplex PCR assay. TCRdb re-hosts the immuneACCESS table, in-frame sequences only. Its copies lack some clones; in the studies checked, an unresolved V gene accounts for under half of them, and the cause for the rest is not known. The sample yields roughly 77,000 clones; approximately 90% were counted once. The ten largest account for roughly 6.3% of the sample. Sequenced sample: peripheral blood. These receptor sequences come from a woman at least 80 years old with active COVID-19.

A few counts support this clone. The chain employs TRBV3-1 (or the pseudogene TRBV3-2) and TRBJ2-1; 7 bases are a match to TRBD2. V lost 1 base, J lost 0 bases, and 9 bases stayed unmatched. Germline CDR1 is LGHDT and CDR2 is YNNKEL (reference sequence). This CDR3 is 18 amino acids long. In DNA form, the CDR3 reads TGTGCCAGCAGCCAAGCCTCTGGGCGGGGGAGCTCCTACAATGAGCAGTTCTTC. Translating it yields CASSQASGRGSSYNEQFF.

The CDR3 loop reads CASSRLGGGTGELFF. As DNA, the CDR3 is TGTGCCAGCAGCCGATTGGGAGGGGGCACCGGGGAGCTGTTTTTT. V usage is TRBV7-9 and J usage is TRBJ2-2; D might be TRBD2 (7 bases). Germline V gene lookup returns CDR1 SEHNR and CDR2 FQNEAQ (reference sequence). With 5 bases removed from V and 4 bases from J, the gap between germline ends came to 14 bases. The CDR3 sequence is 15 residues long.

The rearrangement uses TRBV6-5 and TRBJ2-5; 7 bases are shared with TRBD1. The length of the CDR3 is 13 residues. Germline V gene sequence: CDR1 MNHEY, CDR2 SVGAGI. V shed 2 bases, J shed 4 bases, and the junction held 1 base outside the gene matches. CDR3 in amino acids: CASSYNRGETQYF. The CDR3 DNA reads as TGTGCCAGCAGTTACAACAGGGGAGAGACCCAGTACTTC.

The genes are TRBV6-2 or TRBV6-3 and TRBJ2-2; 8 bases map to TRBD2. Unmatched junction bases numbered 9, after V lost 5 bases and J lost 4 bases. CDR1 and CDR2 (germline): MNHEY, SVGEGT. The CDR3 runs 16 residues. As DNA, the CDR3 is TGTGCCAGCAGTGGACTTAGCGGGACGGGCACCGGGGAGCTGTTTTTT. Translated, it gives CASSGLSGTGTGELFF.

This clone was detected only a few times. This chain links TRBV6-1 with TRBJ1-6; D unclear. The ends were cut back, 1 base at V and 4 bases at J, with 8 bases in the middle. This CDR3 has 15 residues. Germline assignment: CDR1 MNHNS and CDR2 SASEGT. CDR3 sequence (DNA): TGTGCCAGCAGTGAAGTATCACGGTATAATTCACCCCTCCACTTT. Its translation is CASSEVSRYNSPLHF.

This chain uses TRBV3-1 (or the pseudogene TRBV3-2) with TRBJ2-5; 7 bases fit TRBD2. Germline values: CDR1 LGHDT, CDR2 YNNKEL (reference sequence). The V and J ends lost 1 base and 5 bases, in that order; junction bases with no gene match: 10. The length of the CDR3 is 16 residues. The CDR3 sequence is CASSQGLPAGRETQYF. CDR3 coding DNA: TGTGCCAGCAGCCAAGGACTCCCAGCGGGGCGGGAGACCCAGTACTTC.

The rearrangement uses TRBV19 and TRBJ1-5; D remains ambiguous. V was pared by 10 bases and J by 1 base, with 17 bases between. Germline V gene sequence: CDR1 LNHDA, CDR2 SQIVND (reference sequence). The CDR3 contains 15 residues. CDR3 region: CATSPQTLSNQPQHF. The DNA for the CDR3 is TGTGCCACCTCCCCACAGACACTGAGCAATCAGCCCCAGCATTTT.

The gene calls are TRBV11-2 and TRBJ2-3, with D maybe TRBD1 (6 bases). V dropped 4 bases and J dropped 0 bases, with 11 bases sitting between them. The CDR3 length is 15 residues. Germline values: CDR1 SGHAT, CDR2 FQNNGV. The CDR3 spells CASSSYRASTDTQYF. The CDR3 region has the DNA TGTGCCAGCAGCTCCTACAGGGCTAGCACAGATACGCAGTATTTT.

This clone was observed a few times. The chain uses TRBV11-2 and TRBJ1-1, with 10 bases identical to TRBD1. The CDR3 totals 16 residues. Germline lookup yields CDR1 SGHAT and CDR2 FQNNGV. J lost 0 bases, V lost 5 bases, and 6 bases had no gene match. The CDR3 region is CASSLTGGLLNTEAFF. The CDR3 nucleotides are TGTGCCAGCAGCCTGACAGGGGGCCTTTTGAACACTGAAGCTTTCTTT.

This rearrangement joins TRBV7-9 to TRBJ2-1; 10 nucleotides line up with TRBD1. J was trimmed by 7 bases and V by 5 bases; bases with no gene match: 20. CDR1 is SEHNR, CDR2 FQNEAQ, per germline (reference sequence). The CDR3 runs 19 residues. The CDR3: CASSHRDRGWGHRGNEQFF. CDR3 nucleotides: TGTGCCAGCAGCCACCGGGACAGGGGCTGGGGGCACCGGGGGAATGAGCAGTTCTTC.

The CDR3 DNA follows: TGTGCCAGTACCCACCCAGGACTGAGGACTGAAGCTTTCTTT. Translating gives CASTHPGLRTEAFF. The gene calls are TRBV19 and TRBJ1-1; D is uncertain. The V and J ends lost 7 bases and 5 bases respectively, with 17 bases between them. Germline lookup yields CDR1 LNHDA and CDR2 SQIVND (reference sequence). This CDR3 spans 14 amino acids.

The chain couples TRBV7-3 to TRBJ2-2; 7 nucleotides match TRBD2. CDR3 size: 14 residues. The V gene's germline CDR1 is SGHTA and CDR2 FQGTGA. Losses at the gene ends were 2 bases for V and 6 bases for J; bases not matched to a gene: 3. The CDR3: CASSLGLGAGELFF. The CDR3 DNA follows: TGTGCCAGCAGCTTAGGACTAGGGGCCGGGGAGCTGTTTTTT.